The TCR beta chain described here comes from a study of CD8+CD57+ T cells in acquired aplastic anemia. The CDR3 contains 11 residues. Per germline, CDR1 SGHNT and CDR2 YYREEE (reference sequence). V lost 4 bases to trimming and J lost 8 bases, with 9 bases between them. Study findings and constraints: CD8+ Simpson's diversity in patients was not significantly different from that in controls. It was found that some 31 CD8+ CDR3 sequences were shared between patients and controls.

The use of genomic DNA as template underpinned the TCR beta VDJ and CDR3 profiling. TCRdb called the reads again in MiXCR, with one record for every CDR3 protein. The data show roughly 200,000 distinct CDR3 sequences, around 60% seen once. As concerns this clonotype: Its antigen is as yet unknown.

All patients picked for sequencing had shown, by flow cytometry, an expansion of CD8+CD57+ cells. Everyone among the patients had severe acquired aplastic anemia. The chain carries TRBV5-4 and TRBJ1-2; D uncertain. The sample consisted of sorted CD4+, CD8+, or CD8+CD57+ T cells (not recorded which) from PBMCs. The origin of this receptor is a human donor with aplastic anemia. This CDR3 is CASSLEVGYTF. CDR3 sequence (DNA): TGTGCCAGCAGCCTCGAAGTCGGCTACACCTTC.